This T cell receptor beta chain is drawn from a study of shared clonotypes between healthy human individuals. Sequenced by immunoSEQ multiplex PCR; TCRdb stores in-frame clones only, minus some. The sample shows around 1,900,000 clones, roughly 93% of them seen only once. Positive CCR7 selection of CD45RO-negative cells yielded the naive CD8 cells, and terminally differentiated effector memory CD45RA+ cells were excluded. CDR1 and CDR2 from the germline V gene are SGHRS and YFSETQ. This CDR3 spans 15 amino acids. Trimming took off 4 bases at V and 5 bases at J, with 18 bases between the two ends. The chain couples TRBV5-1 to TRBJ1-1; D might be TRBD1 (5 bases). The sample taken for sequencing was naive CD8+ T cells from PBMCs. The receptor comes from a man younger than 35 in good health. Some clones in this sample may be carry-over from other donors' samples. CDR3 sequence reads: CASSPLGQGETEAFF. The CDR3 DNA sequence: TGCGCCAGCAGCCCCTTGGGGCAGGGAGAAACTGAAGCTTTCTTT.